This TCR beta chain derives from a study of metastatic and nonmetastatic thyroid tumors. Study-level background: The authors compared repertoires across blood and tumor or nodule tissue from malignant and benign thyroid patients. Study results and caveats: Versus benign nodules, malignant thyroid tumors reportedly had significantly higher TCR beta diversity, in blood and tumor.

Concerning this clone: The antigen remains unidentified.

Germline CDR1 reads DFQATT; CDR2 reads SNEGSKA (reference sequence). The CDR3 length is 13 residues. V was cut by 5 bases and J by 9 bases, with 19 bases left in between. No patient had received any treatment before thyroid surgery. In the authors' workflow: CDR3 differences across clinicopathological groups were used to build a distant-metastasis classifier for papillary thyroid cancer. TCRdb re-called the PCR reads via MiXCR. Here the V and J calls rest on TCRdb's processing, not on the authors' analysis. The sample consists of over 20,000 clones, 15% to 20% of them appearing once. What was sequenced was blood. The chain recombines TRBV20-1 with TRBJ1-1; D possibly corresponds to TRBD1 (5 bases). This TCR was recovered from a female donor with papillary thyroid cancer or a benign thyroid nodule (not recorded which). Some clones in this sample may be carry-over from other donors' samples. CDR3 protein: CSALNRRGRKAFF. In nucleotides, the CDR3 is TGCAGTGCTCTAAACAGGCGCGGACGTAAAGCTTTCTTT.